These 16 T cell receptor beta chains were sequenced from one sample in a study of cytomegalovirus exposure and HLA in healthy donors. Researchers ran the PCR with 60 Vbeta and 13 Jbeta primers. TCRdb's copy holds only in-frame clones and misses some; the assay was immunoSEQ multiplex PCR. This table has roughly 140,000 clones, over 70% appearing once. Input material: PBMCs. These receptors originate from a man aged 35 to 55 in good health and CMV-seropositive.

This chain joins TRBV5-1 and TRBJ2-5; 10 positions agree with TRBD1. J lost 3 bases, V lost 6 bases, and 5 bases had no gene match. The CDR3 is 14 residues long. Germline CDR1 and CDR2: SGHRS and YFSETQ. CDR3 bases: TGCGCCAGCAATTCTGGGACAGGGGAAGAGACCCAGTACTTC. It encodes CASNSGTGEETQYF.

The chain employs TRBV5-1 and TRBJ1-2; TRBD1 agrees at 9 bases. J gave up 7 bases and V 2 bases, and 3 bases lay outside the gene matches. CDR1 and CDR2 from the germline V gene are SGHRS and YFSETQ. CDR3 length: 13 amino acids. CDR3 DNA sequence: TGCGCCAGCAGCTTAACGACAGGGGGTGGCTACACCTTC. Protein: CASSLTTGGGYTF.

Notes on this clone: A junction end diverges from the germline sequence, so it may reflect a read error. The chain links TRBV7-7 to TRBJ2-2, with TRBD1 as a possible D gene (6 bases). CDR3 length: 15 amino acids. Germline V gene sequence: CDR1 SSHAT, CDR2 FNYEAQ (reference sequence). The CDR3 is CASSLGTGKTGELFF. CDR3 in DNA: TGTGCTAGCAGCTTAGGAACAGGGAAAACCGGGGAGCTGTTTTTT.

The V gene is TRBV13, the J gene TRBJ1-2, with 7 nucleotides matching TRBD1. This CDR3 contains 14 residues. Germline CDR1 is PRHDT and CDR2 is FYEKMQ (reference sequence). Trimming removed 3 bases from V and 0 bases from J; junction bases left unmatched: 1. The CDR3: CASSLGQTNYGYTF. The CDR3 nucleotides read TGTGCCAGCAGCTTGGGACAGACTAACTATGGCTACACCTTC.

The V call is TRBV7-2, the J call TRBJ2-7, with 9 bases aligning to TRBD1. Germline CDR1 is SGHTA and CDR2 is FQGNSA. The CDR3 loop spans 12 amino acids. The V gene end was trimmed by 5 bases and the J gene end by 6 bases; junction bases not matched to a gene: 2. The chain's CDR3 is CASSTGGFEQYF. The CDR3 DNA sequence: TGTGCCAGCAGCACAGGGGGCTTCGAGCAGTACTTC.

The chain uses TRBV30 and TRBJ2-3; 7 nucleotides agree with TRBD1. Unmatched junction bases numbered 5, after V lost 0 bases and J lost 2 bases. CDR3 length: 15 amino acids. Germline V lookup: CDR1 GTSNPN, CDR2 SVGIG (reference sequence). The CDR3 coding sequence is TGTGCCTGGAGTGTCTTAGACAGGGTCACAGATACGCAGTATTTT. It is translated as CAWSVLDRVTDTQYF.

This rearrangement joins TRBV29-1 to TRBJ2-2; the D gene is possibly TRBD1 (6 bases). The CDR3 sequence is 13 residues long. V was clipped by 7 bases and J by 6 bases, with 15 bases between them. Germline CDR1 and CDR2: SQVTM and ANQGSEA. The CDR3 reads CSASRGRAGELFF. CDR3 sequence (DNA): TGCAGCGCCTCCAGGGGAAGGGCCGGGGAGCTGTTTTTT.

V usage is TRBV6-1 and J usage is TRBJ2-1; 7 bases map to TRBD2. The CDR3 runs to 15 residues. Trimming cost V 10 bases and J 0 bases; bases outside gene matches: 9. Germline V gene data show CDR1 as MNHNS and CDR2 as SASEGT. Written as DNA, the CDR3 is TGTGCCACAGAGCGGGACTTCAGCTCCTACAATGAGCAGTTCTTC. Translating it yields CATERDFSSYNEQFF.

The V call is TRBV2, the J call TRBJ2-1; 8 bases line up with TRBD1. This CDR3 is 14 amino acids long. After removal of 9 bases from V and 2 bases from J, the junction contained 6 bases not matched to a gene. CDR1 is SNHLY, CDR2 FYNNEI, per germline. CDR3 in amino acids: CAREDRETYNEQFF. The CDR3 bases are TGTGCCAGGGAGGACAGGGAAACCTACAATGAGCAGTTCTTC.

V is TRBV5-5 and J is TRBJ2-1; no clear D gene. The CDR3 loop spans 11 amino acids. Germline V lookup: CDR1 SGHKS, CDR2 YYEKEE (reference sequence). Trimming cost V 4 bases and J 6 bases, with 5 bases left between them. The CDR3 sequence: CASSQINEQFF. In DNA, the CDR3 is TGTGCCAGCAGCCAGATCAATGAGCAGTTCTTC. The full variable domain, rest sourced from reference TRBV5-5 and TRBJ2-1, is DAGVTQSPTHLIKTRGQQVTLRCSPISGHKSVSWYQQVLGQGPQFIFQYYEKEERGRGNFPDRFSARQFPNYSSELNVNALLLGDSALYLCASSQINEQFFGPGTRLTVL.

The J gene is TRBJ2-5, the V gene TRBV7-6, with 8 positions matching TRBD1. TRBJ2-7 matches the DNA end more closely, so the J call is doubtful. The CDR3 runs to 15 residues. Germline values: CDR1 SGHVS, CDR2 FNYEAQ. CDR3 nucleotides: TGTGCCAGCACCCGGGGGACAGGTGGTGCCTACGAGCAGTACTTC. It codes for CASTRGTGGAYEQYF.

This clone has more than one count but fewer than ten. This chain connects TRBV10-2 to TRBJ2-7; TRBD2 might be the D (7 bases). This CDR3 has 14 amino acids. Trimming removed 8 bases at V and 2 bases at J, with 16 bases between. The germline V gene encodes CDR1 WSHSY and CDR2 SAAADI. CDR3 DNA sequence: TGCGCCAGCGGGGCGGGGGCCCGGGCCTACGAGCAGTACTTC. It translates to CASGAGARAYEQYF.

The table lists this clone with a count of one. This chain uses TRBV30 with TRBJ1-1; D unresolved. The CDR3 extends over 12 amino acids. Trimming left V 6 bases short and J 0 bases short, with 8 bases between. CDR1 GTSNPN and CDR2 SVGIG come from the germline V gene (reference sequence). As DNA, the CDR3 is TGTGCCTGTCTTGACATGAACACTGAAGCTTTCTTT. This translates into CACLDMNTEAFF.

The chain carries TRBV5-1 and TRBJ2-1, with 7 bases lining up with TRBD2. This CDR3 is 15 amino acids long. From germline, CDR1 is SGHRS and CDR2 YFSETQ. After removal of 0 bases from V and 10 bases from J, the junction contained 10 bases not matched to a gene. The CDR3 protein is CASSLARGGTLEQFF. The CDR3, as DNA: TGCGCCAGCAGCTTGGCTCGCGGGGGTACCCTAGAGCAGTTCTTC.

The V call is TRBV6-6, the J call TRBJ2-1; unclear D gene. The CDR3 extends over 15 amino acids. Germline CDR1 reads MNHNY; CDR2 reads SVGAGI (reference sequence). Trimming stripped 3 bases from V and 8 bases from J, with 17 bases between. The CDR3 loop reads CASSYARGNGDEQFF. As DNA, the CDR3 is TGTGCCAGCAGTTATGCCCGAGGAAACGGCGATGAGCAGTTCTTC.

V gene TRBV7-9 combines with J gene TRBJ2-2; no clear D. V was trimmed by 3 bases and J by 3 bases, leaving 5 bases between them. The CDR3 extends over 13 amino acids. Germline V gene data show CDR1 as SEHNR and CDR2 as FQNEAQ (reference sequence). The CDR3: CASSFGYTGELFF. The CDR3 DNA is TGTGCCAGCAGCTTCGGGTACACCGGGGAGCTGTTTTTT.